The 26 T cell receptor beta chains given below trace back to one sample, sequenced in a study of cytomegalovirus exposure and HLA in healthy donors. The PCR was carried out with 60 Vbeta primers and 13 Jbeta primers. Sequenced by immunoSEQ multiplex PCR; TCRdb stores in-frame clones only, minus some. The sample has roughly 120,000 clones, less than 20% seen once; the top ten hold under 2.5%. Sequenced material: PBMCs. The source of these receptors is a woman aged 18-29 years in good health and CMV-seronegative.

This clone occurred a few times. This chain joins TRBV7-2 and TRBJ1-1, with a weak D call TRBD1 (5 bases). The V gene's germline CDR1 is SGHTA and CDR2 FQGNSA. CDR3 length equals 18 residues. V was pared by 5 bases and J by 4 bases, with 26 bases between. As DNA, the CDR3 is TGTGCCAGCAGCGTCCGACCGGGACTCCGGGGGTATGTCACTGAAGCTTTCTTT. Protein product: CASSVRPGLRGYVTEAFF.

The chain has TRBV19 and TRBJ1-4, with D tentatively TRBD1 (5 bases). This CDR3 comprises 15 residues. The germline gives CDR1 LNHDA, CDR2 SQIVND (reference sequence). The V end was cut by 6 bases, the J end by 0 bases, with 11 bases between. The CDR3 DNA sequence: TGTGCCAGTAGGGTCGACAGATCAACTAATGAAAAACTGTTTTTT. This gives the protein CASRVDRSTNEKLFF.

This clone was seen a few times. V is TRBV18 and J is TRBJ1-2; D remains ambiguous. This CDR3 region has 15 residues. The V end was cut by 3 bases, the J end by 8 bases, with 19 bases between. Germline CDR1 and CDR2: KGHSH and LQKENI. CDR3 nucleotide sequence: TGTGCCAGCTCACCGGCTTCCAACCGGCGGGAGGGCTACACCTTC. Translation gives CASSPASNRREGYTF.

The chain carries TRBV27 and TRBJ2-7; a possible D gene is TRBD1 (6 bases). V was trimmed by 0 bases and J by 5 bases, leaving 11 bases between them. Germline-derived CDR1 and CDR2 are MNHEY and SMNVEV (reference sequence). The CDR3 contains 14 residues. The CDR3 region has the DNA TGTGCCAGCAGTTTATCCCCAGGGGACAACGAGCAGTACTTC. It is translated as CASSLSPGDNEQYF.

This clone came up a few times. This chain joins TRBV30 and TRBJ2-6, with D unclear. The ends were cut back, 0 bases at V and 0 bases at J, with 6 bases in the middle. The CDR3 contains 15 residues. Germline V lookup: CDR1 GTSNPN, CDR2 SVGIG (reference sequence). The CDR3: CAWSVRSSGANVLTF. CDR3 in DNA: TGTGCCTGGAGTGTACGGAGCTCTGGGGCCAACGTCCTGACTTTC.

As concerns this clone: Other nucleotide sequences in the sample specify the same CDR3. The V gene is TRBV30, the J gene TRBJ2-1, with a possible D match to TRBD2 (7 bases). The CDR3 has 15 amino acids. CDR1 is GTSNPN, CDR2 SVGIG, per germline (reference sequence). Trimming took 5 bases from V and 2 from J, leaving 16 bases between them. This chain's CDR3 is CAWALGGATYNEQFF. The CDR3 coding sequence is TGTGCCTGGGCATTAGGGGGGGCCACCTACAATGAGCAGTTCTTC.

This clone was counted a few times. This chain links TRBV29-1 with TRBJ1-5, with 8 bases identical to TRBD1. The germline gives CDR1 SQVTM, CDR2 ANQGSEA. V was pared by 7 bases and J by 5 bases, with 7 bases of the junction left unmatched. This CDR3 comprises 13 residues. CDR3 sequence (DNA): TGCAGCGACGCCCCGGACAGGGATCAGCCCCAGCATTTT. Its translation is CSDAPDRDQPQHF. The full variable domain, its missing parts supplied by reference TRBV29-1 and TRBJ1-5, is SAVISQKPSRDICQRGTSLTIQCQVDSQVTMMFWYRQQPGQSLTLIATANQGSEATYESGFVIDKFPISRPNLTFSTLTVSNMSPEDSSIYLCSDAPDRDQPQHFGDGTRLSIL.

This chain joins TRBV4-1 and TRBJ2-1; 11 positions match TRBD2. Germline trimming cut 0 bases from V and 7 bases from J; bases unmatched to any gene: 5. The germline CDR1 and CDR2 sequences are MGHRA and YSYEKL. The length of the CDR3 is 16 residues. The CDR3 DNA sequence: TGCGCCAGCAGCCAAGAACGACTAGCGGGAAGTAATGAGCAGTTCTTC. Translating it yields CASSQERLAGSNEQFF.

This clone turned up a few times. The chain is built from TRBV9 and TRBJ2-4; TRBD2 matches at 11 bases. The CDR3 covers 17 residues. In germline, CDR1 is SGDLS, CDR2 YYNGEE. Germline trimming cut 4 bases from V and 1 base from J; bases unmatched to any gene: 7. CDR3 in amino acids: CASSPLAGGGAKNIQYF. Written as DNA, the CDR3 is TGTGCCAGCAGCCCGCTAGCGGGGGGCGGGGCCAAAAACATTCAGTACTTC. Based on the CDR3 plus reference TRBV9 and TRBJ2-4, the full variable domain is DSGVTQTPKHLITATGQRVTLRCSPRSGDLSVYWYQQSLDQGLQFLIQYYNGEERAKGNILERFSAQQFPDLHSELNLSSLELGDSALYFCASSPLAGGGAKNIQYFGAGTRLSVL.

This clone has just a few counts. This chain joins TRBV15 and TRBJ1-5, with 9 bases lining up with TRBD1. With 2 bases clipped from V and 6 bases from J, the junction kept 5 bases outside the gene matches. Germline assignment: CDR1 LNHNV and CDR2 YYDKDF (reference sequence). This CDR3 is built from 15 residues. CDR3 region: CATSRSTGGGQPQHF. Here the CDR3 DNA reads TGTGCCACCAGCAGATCTACAGGGGGCGGTCAGCCCCAGCATTTT. The variable domain in full, with the rest retrieved from reference TRBV15 and TRBJ1-5, is DAMVIQNPRYQVTQFGKPVTLSCSQTLNHNVMYWYQQKSSQAPKLLFHYYDKDFNNEADTPDNFQSRRPNTSFCFLDIRSPGLGDTAMYLCATSRSTGGGQPQHFGDGTRLSIL.

This clone was seen just once. V usage is TRBV6-5 and J usage is TRBJ2-5; D not resolved. V dropped 4 bases and J dropped 7 bases, with 16 bases sitting between them. The CDR3 extends over 14 amino acids. Germline lookup yields CDR1 MNHEY and CDR2 SVGAGI. The CDR3: CASSFGSRGGTQYF. In nucleotides, the CDR3 is TGTGCCAGCAGTTTCGGATCCCGCGGCGGGACCCAGTACTTC.

This clone was found a few times. The gene calls are TRBV27 and TRBJ1-5, with a possible D match to TRBD1 (5 bases). The CDR3 spans 17 residues. V was cut by 3 bases and J by 7 bases, with 22 bases left in between. The germline V gene encodes CDR1 MNHEY and CDR2 SMNVEV (reference sequence). The CDR3, as DNA: TGTGCCAGCAGTTTCATACTGGGTGGAGGGGTGGGGCAGCCCCAGCATTTT. Translation: CASSFILGGGVGQPQHF.

The chain joins TRBV5-1 to TRBJ2-5, with 9 positions matching TRBD2. There are 17 residues in the CDR3. Germline assignment: CDR1 SGHRS and CDR2 YFSETQ. With V trimmed by 1 base and J by 0 bases, 7 bases remained unmatched. CDR3 sequence reads: CASSLNAAGGHQETQYF. CDR3 DNA sequence: TGCGCCAGCAGCTTGAATGCGGCGGGAGGGCACCAAGAGACCCAGTACTTC.

This clone has a handful of counts. The CDR3 protein is CASSPYDRAYEQYF. In DNA form, the CDR3 reads TGCGCCAGCAGCCCCTATGACAGGGCCTACGAGCAGTACTTC. The rearrangement joins TRBV4-1 to TRBJ2-7, with 7 bases aligning to TRBD1. J lost 2 bases, V lost 4 bases, and 5 bases had no gene match. The CDR3 contains 14 residues. Germline V gene sequence: CDR1 MGHRA, CDR2 YSYEKL.

The chain joins TRBV25-1 to TRBJ2-7; TRBD1 matches 9 bases. Germline-derived CDR1 and CDR2 are MGHDK and SYGVNS. There are 15 residues in the CDR3. Trimming cost V 4 bases and J 3 bases; bases outside gene matches: 7. CDR3 residues: CASSARDRAFYEQYF. The CDR3 nucleotides read TGTGCCAGCAGTGCCCGGGACAGGGCCTTCTACGAGCAGTACTTC.

The rearrangement uses TRBV2 and TRBJ1-2, with D maybe TRBD1 (6 bases). This CDR3 has 14 residues. Trimming took off 6 bases at V and 4 bases at J, with 15 bases between the two ends. Germline-derived CDR1 and CDR2 are SNHLY and FYNNEI. CDR3 loop: CASRPDSVVYGYTF. The CDR3, as DNA: TGTGCCAGCAGACCGGACAGCGTCGTCTATGGCTACACCTTC.

This clone has more than one count but fewer than ten. The chain couples TRBV5-6 to TRBJ2-3; TRBD1 aligns across 9 bases. Trimming at V came to 4 bases and at J to 4 bases, leaving 10 bases not matched to a gene. The CDR3 runs to 16 residues. Per germline, CDR1 SGHDT and CDR2 YYEEEE. This CDR3 reads CASSPSGTGYPDTQYF. The CDR3 coding sequence is TGTGCCAGCAGCCCGTCCGGGACAGGGTACCCAGATACGCAGTATTTT.

This clone was seen only a few times. The rearrangement uses TRBV30 and TRBJ1-1; unclear D gene. Germline lookup yields CDR1 GTSNPN and CDR2 SVGIG (reference sequence). Trimming left V 4 bases short and J 10 bases short, with 10 bases between. The length of the CDR3 is 10 residues. CDR3 amino acids: CAWKRGGAFF. The CDR3 nucleotides are TGTGCCTGGAAGCGGGGAGGAGCTTTCTTT.

The CDR3 coding sequence is TGTGCCAGCAGCCCCCGGGCTAGCGGGAGCACCGGGGAGCTGTTTTTT. The encoded protein is CASSPRASGSTGELFF. The J gene is TRBJ2-2, the V gene TRBV9, with 10 bases identical to TRBD2. Germline V lookup: CDR1 SGDLS, CDR2 YYNGEE. This CDR3 spans 16 amino acids. V lost 4 bases to trimming and J lost 4 bases; unmatched junction nucleotides: 7.

In this sample, this clone turned up a few times. This CDR3 is CASSGGGGYEQYF. CDR3 nucleotides: TGTGCCAGCAGCGGAGGGGGCGGCTACGAGCAGTACTTC. V usage is TRBV9 and J usage is TRBJ2-7, with 7 bases lining up with TRBD1. From germline, CDR1 is SGDLS and CDR2 YYNGEE. The CDR3 spans 13 residues. The junction had 3 bases not matched to a gene; V was cut back by 3 bases and J by 3 bases.

This clone has a handful of counts. The chain links TRBV9 to TRBJ1-2; D is ambiguous. The V gene lost 3 bases and the J gene lost 4 bases, with 4 bases spanning the gap. CDR3 length: 11 amino acids. Germline lookup yields CDR1 SGDLS and CDR2 YYNGEE. The CDR3 here is CASSELYGYTF. The DNA for the CDR3 is TGTGCCAGCAGCGAGCTCTATGGCTACACCTTC.

J is TRBJ1-2 and V is TRBV14; a weak D match, TRBD1 (6 bases). The CDR3 contains 17 residues. The germline CDR1 and CDR2 sequences are SGHDN and FVKESK. Trimming took off 1 base at V and 8 bases at J, with 23 bases between the two ends. CDR3 sequence: CASSQGVQGSLVNGYTF. The DNA of the CDR3 is TGTGCCAGCAGCCAAGGAGTACAGGGATCTCTGGTCAACGGCTACACCTTC.

The chain is built from TRBV7-9 and TRBJ2-1; D might be TRBD2 (6 bases). Germline CDR1 is SEHNR and CDR2 is FQNEAQ (reference sequence). This CDR3 contains 13 residues. Trimming removed 4 bases from V and 8 bases from J, with 12 bases in between. The CDR3 nucleotides are TGTGCCAGCAGCTCGCTAGCGAACGATGAGCAGTTCTTC. It translates to CASSSLANDEQFF.

The CDR3 loop reads CSGKEGRAIQETQYF. The CDR3 DNA follows: TGCAGCGGGAAGGAGGGCAGGGCAATCCAAGAGACCCAGTACTTC. This chain connects TRBV29-1 to TRBJ2-5; D perhaps matches TRBD2 (6 bases). Trimming stripped 7 bases from V and 1 base from J, with 19 bases between. Germline V CDR1 and CDR2: SQVTM, ANQGSEA. The CDR3 consists of 15 residues.

The sample holds a few counts of this clone. For the CDR3, the DNA is TGCGCCAGCAGCCAAGATACGCCAAGGGGAGAGACCCAGTACTTC. Protein product: CASSQDTPRGETQYF. The genes are TRBV4-1 and TRBJ2-5; weak D call: TRBD1 (5 bases). The germline gives CDR1 MGHRA, CDR2 YSYEKL. The CDR3 is 15 residues long. The V gene lost 0 bases and the J gene lost 4 bases, with 12 bases spanning the gap.

The table lists this clone with a few counts. CDR3 protein: CAIRPGRGWTGELFF. For the CDR3, the DNA is TGTGCCATCAGGCCAGGCAGGGGGTGGACCGGGGAGCTGTTTTTT. The genes are TRBV10-3 and TRBJ2-2; 7 positions agree with TRBD1. In germline, CDR1 is ENHRY, CDR2 SYGVKD. The CDR3 runs 15 residues. J was trimmed by 5 bases and V by 6 bases; bases with no gene match: 9.